The source of this TCR beta chain is a study of T cell responses to AZD1222 COVID-19 vaccine. Study-wide background: Some second doses came at about 4 weeks and others at about 12 weeks; these were pooled. General study results and limits: Clonal diversity may have been underestimated in mostly white British donors. Vaccine-associated CD4 TCRs ranged over spike, dominating at 160-218 and 743-854. Receipt of two AZD1222 doses was followed by a rise in Spike-specific TCR breadth and depth.

Germline CDR1 is SGHRS and CDR2 is YFSETQ. The CDR3 totals 14 residues. Trimming at V came to 4 bases and at J to 4 bases, leaving 4 bases not matched to a gene. About this clone itself: Its matching antigen is unknown.

The repertoire was sequenced with immunoSEQ multiplex PCR; TCRdb's copy has only in-frame clones and lacks some. The sample comprises 150,000 to 180,000 clones, less than 95% of which are singletons, and less than 2% rests with the top ten. The receptor was isolated from an adult in good health. The V and J genes are TRBV5-1 and TRBJ2-2; 7 bases map to TRBD1. The source material was peripheral blood, sampled on day 0 of AZD1222 vaccination. The CDR3 sequence is CASSPTGATGELFF. CDR3 in DNA: TGCGCCAGCAGCCCAACAGGGGCCACCGGGGAGCTGTTTTTT.